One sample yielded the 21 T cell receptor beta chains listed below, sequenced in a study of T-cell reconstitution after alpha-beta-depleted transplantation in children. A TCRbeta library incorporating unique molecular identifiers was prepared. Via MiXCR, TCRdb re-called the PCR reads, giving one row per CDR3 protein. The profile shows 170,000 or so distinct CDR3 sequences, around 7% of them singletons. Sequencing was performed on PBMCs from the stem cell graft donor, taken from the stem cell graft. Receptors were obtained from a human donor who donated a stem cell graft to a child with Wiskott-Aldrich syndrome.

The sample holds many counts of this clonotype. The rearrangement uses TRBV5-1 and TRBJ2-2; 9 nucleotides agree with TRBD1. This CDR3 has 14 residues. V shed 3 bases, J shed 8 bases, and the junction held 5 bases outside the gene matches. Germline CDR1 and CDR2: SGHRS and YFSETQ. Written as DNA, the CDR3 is TGCGCCAGCAGCTGGGACAGGGTCCGAGGGGAGCTGTTTTTT. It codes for CASSWDRVRGELFF.

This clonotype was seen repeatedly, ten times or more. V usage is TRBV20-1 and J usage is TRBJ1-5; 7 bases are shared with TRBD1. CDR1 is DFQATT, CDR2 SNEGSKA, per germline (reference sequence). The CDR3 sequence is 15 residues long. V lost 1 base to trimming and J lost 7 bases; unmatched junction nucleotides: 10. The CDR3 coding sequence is TGCAGTGCTAGAGTGGCAGGGACAGTGGGACAGCCCCAGCATTTT. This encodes CSARVAGTVGQPQHF.

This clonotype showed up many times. DNA of the CDR3: TGTGCCAGCAGCCAGGGTGGTAGGGGGAGCTTAGTAGAGACCCAGTACTTC. The encoded protein is CASSQGGRGSLVETQYF. The rearrangement joins TRBV4-2 to TRBJ2-5; possible D gene TRBD1, 6 bases. The CDR3 totals 17 residues. The V end was cut by 3 bases, the J end by 4 bases, with 21 bases between. Germline V gene lookup returns CDR1 LGHNA and CDR2 YNFKEQ.

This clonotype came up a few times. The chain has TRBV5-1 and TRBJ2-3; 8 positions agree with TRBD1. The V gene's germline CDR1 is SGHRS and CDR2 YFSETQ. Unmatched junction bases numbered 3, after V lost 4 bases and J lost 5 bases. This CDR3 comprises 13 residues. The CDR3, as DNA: TGCGCCAGCAGCATGACAGGGGAAGATACGCAGTATTTT. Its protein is CASSMTGEDTQYF.

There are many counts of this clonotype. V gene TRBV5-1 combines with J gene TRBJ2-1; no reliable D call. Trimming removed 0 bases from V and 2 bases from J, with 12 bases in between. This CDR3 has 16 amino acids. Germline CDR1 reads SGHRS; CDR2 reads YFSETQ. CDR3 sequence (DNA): TGCGCCAGCAGCTTGGGGGCAGCTCCAACCTACAATGAGCAGTTCTTC. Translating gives CASSLGAAPTYNEQFF. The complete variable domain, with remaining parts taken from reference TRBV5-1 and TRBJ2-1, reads KAGVTQTPRYLIKTRGQQVTLSCSPISGHRSVSWYQQTPGQGLQFLFEYFSETQRNKGNFPGRFSGRQFSNSRSEMNVSTLELGDSALYLCASSLGAAPTYNEQFFGPGTRLTVL.

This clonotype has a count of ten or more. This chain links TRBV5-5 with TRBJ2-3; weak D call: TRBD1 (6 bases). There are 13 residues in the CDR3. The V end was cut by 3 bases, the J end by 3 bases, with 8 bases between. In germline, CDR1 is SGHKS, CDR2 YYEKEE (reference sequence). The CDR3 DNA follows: TGTGCCAGCAGCTCACAGGGAACAGATACGCAGTATTTT. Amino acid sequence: CASSSQGTDTQYF.

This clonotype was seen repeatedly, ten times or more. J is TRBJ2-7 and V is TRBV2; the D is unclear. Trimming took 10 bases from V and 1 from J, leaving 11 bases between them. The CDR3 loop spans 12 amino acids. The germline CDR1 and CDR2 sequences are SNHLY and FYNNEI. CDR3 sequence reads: CAISTVSYEQYF. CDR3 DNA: TGTGCCATCTCGACCGTTTCCTACGAGCAGTACTTC.

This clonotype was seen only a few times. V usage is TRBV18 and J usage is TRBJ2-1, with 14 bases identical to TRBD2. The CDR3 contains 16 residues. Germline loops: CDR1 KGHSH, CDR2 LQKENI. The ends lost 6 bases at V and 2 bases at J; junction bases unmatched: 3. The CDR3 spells CASSQTSGGAYNEQFF. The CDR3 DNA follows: TGTGCCAGCTCGCAGACTAGCGGGGGGGCCTACAATGAGCAGTTCTTC.

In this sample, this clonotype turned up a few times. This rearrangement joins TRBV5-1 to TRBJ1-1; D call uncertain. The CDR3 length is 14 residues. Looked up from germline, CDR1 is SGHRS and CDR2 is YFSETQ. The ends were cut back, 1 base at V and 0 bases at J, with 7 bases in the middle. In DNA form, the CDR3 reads TGCGCCAGCAGCTTGACGGGTTTGAACACTGAAGCTTTCTTT. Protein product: CASSLTGLNTEAFF.

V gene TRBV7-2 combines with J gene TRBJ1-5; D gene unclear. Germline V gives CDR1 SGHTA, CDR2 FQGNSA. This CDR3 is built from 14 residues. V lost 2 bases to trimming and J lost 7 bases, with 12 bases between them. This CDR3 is CASSLLGPEQPQHF. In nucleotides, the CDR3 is TGTGCCAGCAGCTTACTTGGGCCGGAGCAGCCCCAGCATTTT.

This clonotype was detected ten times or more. In DNA form, the CDR3 reads TGTGCCAGCAGTTACTCCAGGGCAGCTAACAATGAGCAGTTCTTC. This translates into CASSYSRAANNEQFF. This sequence joins TRBV6-5 and TRBJ2-1; perhaps TRBD1 as D (5 bases). V dropped 0 bases and J dropped 5 bases, with 11 bases sitting between them. This CDR3 comprises 15 residues. Germline V gives CDR1 MNHEY, CDR2 SVGAGI.

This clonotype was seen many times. The CDR3 sequence: CASSQSLAGGYTF. The CDR3 coding sequence is TGTGCCAGCAGCCAAAGTTTGGCAGGAGGCTACACCTTC. The chain carries TRBV3-1 and TRBJ1-2; D gene unclear. Germline V gene sequence: CDR1 LGHDT, CDR2 YNNKEL (reference sequence). The V end lost 2 bases, the J end lost 8 bases, and 12 bases lay between the germline ends. The CDR3 has 13 amino acids.

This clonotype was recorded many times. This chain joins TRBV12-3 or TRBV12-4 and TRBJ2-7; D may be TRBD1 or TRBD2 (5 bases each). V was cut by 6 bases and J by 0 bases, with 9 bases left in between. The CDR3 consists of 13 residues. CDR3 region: CASSRDLSYEQYF. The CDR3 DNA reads TGTGCCAGCAGCCGGGACCTCTCCTACGAGCAGTACTTC.

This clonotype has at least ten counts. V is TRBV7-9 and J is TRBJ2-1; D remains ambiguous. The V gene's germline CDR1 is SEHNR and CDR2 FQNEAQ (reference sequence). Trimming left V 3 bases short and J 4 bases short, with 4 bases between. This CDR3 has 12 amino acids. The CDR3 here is CASSFQYNEQFF. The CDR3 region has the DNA TGTGCCAGCAGCTTTCAATACAATGAGCAGTTCTTC. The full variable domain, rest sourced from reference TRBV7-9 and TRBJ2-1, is DTGVSQNPRHKITKRGQNVTFRCDPISEHNRLYWYRQTLGQGPEFLTYFQNEAQLEKSRLLSDRFSAERPKGSFSTLEIQRTEQGDSAMYLCASSFQYNEQFFGPGTRLTVL.

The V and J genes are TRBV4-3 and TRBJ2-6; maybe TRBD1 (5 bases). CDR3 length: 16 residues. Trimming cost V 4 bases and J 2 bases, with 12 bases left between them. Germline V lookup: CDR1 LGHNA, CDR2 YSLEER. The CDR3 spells CASSPLGPTGANVLTF. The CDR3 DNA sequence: TGCGCCAGCAGCCCCCTGGGGCCAACTGGGGCCAACGTCCTGACTTTC.

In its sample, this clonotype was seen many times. The CDR3 here is CSARNRGGPRTEAFF. CDR3 nucleotide sequence: TGCAGTGCTAGAAATAGGGGGGGGCCGAGGACTGAAGCTTTCTTT. The chain recombines TRBV20-1 with TRBJ1-1, with D possibly being TRBD1 (6 bases). The germline V and J ends were trimmed by 2 bases and 5 bases, with 18 bases remaining between them. This CDR3 has 15 residues. The germline gives CDR1 DFQATT, CDR2 SNEGSKA (reference sequence).

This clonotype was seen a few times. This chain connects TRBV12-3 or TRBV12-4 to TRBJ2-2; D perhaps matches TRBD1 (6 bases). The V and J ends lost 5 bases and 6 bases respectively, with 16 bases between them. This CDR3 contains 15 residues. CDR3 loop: CASSHRAGAAGELFF. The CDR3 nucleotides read TGTGCCAGCAGTCACAGGGCCGGGGCGGCCGGGGAGCTGTTTTTT.

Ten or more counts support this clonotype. CDR3: CASSPSGQAYYEQYF. DNA for the CDR3: TGCGCCAGCAGCCCATCCGGACAGGCCTACTACGAGCAGTACTTC. This chain connects TRBV5-1 to TRBJ2-7, with TRBD1 matching over 7 bases. With 4 bases clipped from V and 3 bases from J, the junction kept 10 bases outside the gene matches. The germline V gene encodes CDR1 SGHRS and CDR2 YFSETQ. The CDR3 length is 15 residues. Together with reference TRBV5-1 and TRBJ2-7, the CDR3 gives the full variable domain: KAGVTQTPRYLIKTRGQQVTLSCSPISGHRSVSWYQQTPGQGLQFLFEYFSETQRNKGNFPGRFSGRQFSNSRSEMNVSTLELGDSALYLCASSPSGQAYYEQYFGPGTRLTVT.

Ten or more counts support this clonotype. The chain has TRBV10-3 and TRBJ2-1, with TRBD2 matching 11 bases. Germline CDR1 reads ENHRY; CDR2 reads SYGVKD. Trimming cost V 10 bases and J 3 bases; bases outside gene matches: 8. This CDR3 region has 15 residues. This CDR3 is CATRDGTSGYNEQFF. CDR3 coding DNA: TGTGCCACCCGCGATGGGACTAGCGGCTACAATGAGCAGTTCTTC.

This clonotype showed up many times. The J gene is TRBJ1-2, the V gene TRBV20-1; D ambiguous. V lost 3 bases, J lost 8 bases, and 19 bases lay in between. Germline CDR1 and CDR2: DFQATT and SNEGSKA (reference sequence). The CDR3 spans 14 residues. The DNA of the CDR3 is TGCAGTGCTAGTTTTGGACGGCACCCGGCGGGCTACACCTTC. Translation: CSASFGRHPAGYTF.

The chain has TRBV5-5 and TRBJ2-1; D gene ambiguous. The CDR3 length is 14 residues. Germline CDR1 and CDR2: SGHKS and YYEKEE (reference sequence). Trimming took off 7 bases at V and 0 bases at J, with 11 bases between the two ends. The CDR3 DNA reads TGTGCCAGCCAAAGGGTCGTCTCCTACAATGAGCAGTTCTTC. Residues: CASQRVVSYNEQFF.